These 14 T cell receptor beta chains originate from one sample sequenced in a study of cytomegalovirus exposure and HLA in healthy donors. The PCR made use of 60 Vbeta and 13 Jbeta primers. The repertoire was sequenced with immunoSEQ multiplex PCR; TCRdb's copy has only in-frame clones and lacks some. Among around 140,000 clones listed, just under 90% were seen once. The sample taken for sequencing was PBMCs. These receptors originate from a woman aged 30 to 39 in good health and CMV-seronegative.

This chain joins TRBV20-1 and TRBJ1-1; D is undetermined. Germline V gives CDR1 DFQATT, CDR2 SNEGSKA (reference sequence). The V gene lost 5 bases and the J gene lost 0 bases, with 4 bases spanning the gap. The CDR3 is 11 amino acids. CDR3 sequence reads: CSAQLNTEAFF. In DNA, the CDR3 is TGCAGTGCTCAATTGAACACTGAAGCTTTCTTT.

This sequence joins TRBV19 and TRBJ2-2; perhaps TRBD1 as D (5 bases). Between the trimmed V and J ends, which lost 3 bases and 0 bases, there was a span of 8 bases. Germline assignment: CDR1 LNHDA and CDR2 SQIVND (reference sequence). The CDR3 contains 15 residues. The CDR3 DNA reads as TGTGCCAGTAGTATTTTAGGGGCGAACACCGGGGAGCTGTTTTTT. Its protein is CASSILGANTGELFF.

The CDR3 is CSVVLASGRTDTQYF. DNA of the CDR3: TGCAGCGTTGTTTTGGCTAGCGGGAGAACAGATACGCAGTATTTT. V is TRBV29-1 and J is TRBJ2-3; TRBD2 matches at 10 bases. The CDR3 totals 15 residues. J gave up 3 bases and V 4 bases, and 7 bases lay outside the gene matches. Germline lookup yields CDR1 SQVTM and CDR2 ANQGSEA.

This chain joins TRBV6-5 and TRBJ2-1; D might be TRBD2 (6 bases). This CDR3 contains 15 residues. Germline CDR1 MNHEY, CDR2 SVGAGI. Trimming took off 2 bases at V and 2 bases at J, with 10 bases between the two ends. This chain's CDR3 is CASSYGAGPYNEQFF. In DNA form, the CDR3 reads TGTGCCAGCAGTTACGGGGCGGGACCCTACAATGAGCAGTTCTTC.

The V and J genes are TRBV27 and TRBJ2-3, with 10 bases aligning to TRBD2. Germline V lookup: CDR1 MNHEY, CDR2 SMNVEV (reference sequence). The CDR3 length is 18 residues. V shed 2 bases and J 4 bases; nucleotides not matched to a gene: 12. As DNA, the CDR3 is TGTGCCAGCAGTTTAACGTTCCTAGCGGGAGTGGATCCAGATACGCAGTATTTT. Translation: CASSLTFLAGVDPDTQYF.

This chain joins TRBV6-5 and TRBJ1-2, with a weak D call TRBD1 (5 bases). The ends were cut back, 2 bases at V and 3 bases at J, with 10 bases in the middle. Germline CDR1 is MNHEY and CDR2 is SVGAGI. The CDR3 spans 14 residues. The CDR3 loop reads CASSYARDYYGYTF. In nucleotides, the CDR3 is TGTGCCAGCAGTTACGCCCGGGACTACTATGGCTACACCTTC.

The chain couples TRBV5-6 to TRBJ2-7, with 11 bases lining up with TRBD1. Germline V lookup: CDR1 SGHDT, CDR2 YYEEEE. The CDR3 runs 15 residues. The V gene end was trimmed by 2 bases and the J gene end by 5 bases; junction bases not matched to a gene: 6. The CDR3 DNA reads TGTGCCAGCAGCTTTTTTTGGGACAGGGGGAACGAGCAGTACTTC. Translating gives CASSFFWDRGNEQYF. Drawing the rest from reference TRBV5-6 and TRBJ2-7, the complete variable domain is DAGVTQSPTHLIKTRGQQVTLRCSPKSGHDTVSWYQQALGQGPQFIFQYYEEEERQRGNFPDRFSGHQFPNYSSELNVNALLLGDSALYLCASSFFWDRGNEQYFGPGTRLTVT.

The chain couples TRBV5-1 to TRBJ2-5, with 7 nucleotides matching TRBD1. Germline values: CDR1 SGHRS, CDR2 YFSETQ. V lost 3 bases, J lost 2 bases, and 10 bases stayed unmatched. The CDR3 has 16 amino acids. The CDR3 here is CASSSRTGGTQETQYF. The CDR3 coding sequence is TGCGCCAGCAGCTCTCGGACAGGAGGCACACAAGAGACCCAGTACTTC.

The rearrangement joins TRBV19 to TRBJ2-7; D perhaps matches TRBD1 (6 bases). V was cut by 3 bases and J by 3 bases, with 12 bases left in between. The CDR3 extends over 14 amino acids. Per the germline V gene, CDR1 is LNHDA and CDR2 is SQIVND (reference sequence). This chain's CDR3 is CASSIGGTIYEQYF. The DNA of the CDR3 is TGTGCCAGTAGTATCGGTGGGACAATCTACGAGCAGTACTTC.

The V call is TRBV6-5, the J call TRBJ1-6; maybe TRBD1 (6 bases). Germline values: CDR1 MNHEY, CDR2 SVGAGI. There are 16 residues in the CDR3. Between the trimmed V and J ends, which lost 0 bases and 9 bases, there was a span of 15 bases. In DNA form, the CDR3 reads TGTGCCAGCAGTTACTCGTTAGGGGGAAGGGGTTCACCCCTCCACTTT. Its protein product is CASSYSLGGRGSPLHF.

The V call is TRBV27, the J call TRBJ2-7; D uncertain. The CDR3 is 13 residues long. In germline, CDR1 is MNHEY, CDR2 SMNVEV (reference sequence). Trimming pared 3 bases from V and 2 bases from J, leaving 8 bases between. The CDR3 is CASSFAGPYEQYF. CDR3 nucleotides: TGTGCCAGCAGTTTCGCAGGCCCCTACGAGCAGTACTTC.

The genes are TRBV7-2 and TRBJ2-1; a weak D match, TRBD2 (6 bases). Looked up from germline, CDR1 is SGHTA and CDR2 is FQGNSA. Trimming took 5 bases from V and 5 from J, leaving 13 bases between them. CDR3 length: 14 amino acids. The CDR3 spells CASSPYGLNNEQFF. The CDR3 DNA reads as TGTGCCAGCAGCCCCTACGGACTAAACAATGAGCAGTTCTTC.

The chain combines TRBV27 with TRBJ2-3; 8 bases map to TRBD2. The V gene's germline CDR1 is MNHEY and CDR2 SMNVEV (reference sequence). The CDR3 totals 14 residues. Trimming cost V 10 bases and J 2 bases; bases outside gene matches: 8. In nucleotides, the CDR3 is TGTGCCACTTCGGGGGGGCCCATCACAGATACGCAGTATTTT. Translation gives CATSGGPITDTQYF.

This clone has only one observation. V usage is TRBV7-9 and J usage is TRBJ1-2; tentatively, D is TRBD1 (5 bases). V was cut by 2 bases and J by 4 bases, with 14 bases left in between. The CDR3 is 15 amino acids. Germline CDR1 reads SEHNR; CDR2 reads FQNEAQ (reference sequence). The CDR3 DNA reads TGTGCCAGCAGCTTAACAGGACCGTTCGGCTATGGCTACACCTTC. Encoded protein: CASSLTGPFGYGYTF.